Following are 7 T cell receptor beta chains from one sample sequenced in a study of lymphopenia after photon versus proton radiotherapy. Clones were read by immunoSEQ multiplex PCR, and TCRdb kept only the in-frame ones, dropping some. The table lists several thousand clones, 90% to 95% of them singletons. The sample was peripheral blood, taken from a patient treated with photon-based radiotherapy. The receptor source for this set is a man aged 55-75 years with cholangiocarcinoma.

Only one count was recorded for this clone. V usage is TRBV28 and J usage is TRBJ2-4; D remains ambiguous. This CDR3 comprises 15 residues. The germline V gene encodes CDR1 MDHEN and CDR2 SYDVKM. V was clipped by 2 bases and J by 0 bases, with 8 bases between them. CDR3 amino acids: CASSLADLAKNIQYF. The CDR3 DNA is TGTGCCAGCAGTTTAGCGGATTTAGCCAAAAACATTCAGTACTTC.

The rearrangement uses TRBV5-4 and TRBJ2-2, with 7 bases aligning to TRBD1. Germline V gene data show CDR1 as SGHNT and CDR2 as YYREEE (reference sequence). The CDR3 loop spans 15 amino acids. V shed 2 bases, J shed 1 base, and the junction held 2 bases outside the gene matches. CDR3 sequence: CASSLGTVNTGELFF. CDR3 nucleotides: TGTGCCAGCAGCTTAGGGACAGTGAACACCGGGGAGCTGTTTTTT.

The chain couples TRBV7-2 to TRBJ2-1; D gene uncertain. The CDR3 is 16 amino acids. Trimming pared 4 bases from V and 0 bases from J, leaving 13 bases between. The V gene's germline CDR1 is SGHTA and CDR2 FQGNSA. The chain's CDR3 is CASSSSADSSYNEQFF. CDR3 in DNA: TGTGCCAGCAGCTCGTCAGCTGATAGCTCCTACAATGAGCAGTTCTTC.

The chain has TRBV9 and TRBJ2-7; no clear D. Trimming removed 0 bases from V and 3 bases from J, with 16 bases in between. The CDR3 is made up of 16 amino acids. CDR1 and CDR2 (germline): SGDLS, YYNGEE. In nucleotides, the CDR3 is TGTGCCAGCAGCGTAGATTCGGTGAGTCTCTACTACGAGCAGTACTTC. Its translation: CASSVDSVSLYYEQYF.

The CDR3: CASSFIGGTATYEQYF. CDR3 in DNA: TGTGCCAGCAGCTTTATAGGGGGGACAGCTACCTACGAGCAGTACTTC. V gene TRBV7-2 combines with J gene TRBJ2-7; maybe TRBD1 (7 bases). V was shortened by 3 bases and J by 2 bases, with 17 bases between the two germline ends. Per the germline V gene, CDR1 is SGHTA and CDR2 is FQGNSA. This CDR3 is 16 amino acids long.

The V and J genes are TRBV11-2 and TRBJ1-6; no clear D. The V end lost 5 bases, the J end lost 6 bases, and 11 bases lay between the germline ends. CDR1 is SGHAT, CDR2 FQNNGV, per germline. The CDR3 contains 14 residues. CDR3 protein: CASSAETSNSPLHF. The CDR3 DNA reads TGTGCCAGCAGCGCGGAGACTAGTAATTCACCCCTCCACTTT.

This chain links TRBV5-1 with TRBJ2-5; D is possibly TRBD2 (5 bases). V gave up 4 bases and J gave up 3 bases, with 16 bases separating them. The CDR3 loop spans 15 amino acids. The germline V gene has CDR1 SGHRS and CDR2 YFSETQ. The CDR3 spells CASSPDPGSKETQYF. The CDR3 region has the DNA TGCGCCAGCAGCCCAGACCCGGGAAGCAAAGAGACCCAGTACTTC.